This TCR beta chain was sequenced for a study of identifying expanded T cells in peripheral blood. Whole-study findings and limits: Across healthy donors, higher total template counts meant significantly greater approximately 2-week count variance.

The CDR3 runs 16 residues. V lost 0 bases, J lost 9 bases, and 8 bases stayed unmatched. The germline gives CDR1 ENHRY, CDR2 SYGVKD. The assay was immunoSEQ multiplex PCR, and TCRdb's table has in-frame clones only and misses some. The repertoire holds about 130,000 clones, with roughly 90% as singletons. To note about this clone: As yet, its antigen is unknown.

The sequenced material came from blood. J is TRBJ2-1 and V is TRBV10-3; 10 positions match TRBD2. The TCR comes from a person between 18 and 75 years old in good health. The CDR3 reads CAISESTSSGSGEQFF. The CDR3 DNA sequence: TGTGCCATCAGTGAGTCGACGTCTAGCGGGAGCGGTGAGCAGTTCTTC.